This entry lists 28 T cell receptor beta chains sequenced from one sample in a study of blood T cell repertoires in COVID-19 (dated by TCRdb to 2020 to 2021). Library prep was done by the immunoSEQ multiplex PCR assay. Held by TCRdb, this immuneACCESS table contains in-frame sequences only and omits some clones. Under half of the omission traces to an unresolved V gene where checked; the cause of the rest is unknown. The sample table shows some 150,000 clones, and approximately 83% are seen once. Of the sample, 6.5% to 9.5% is held by the ten largest clones. The sequencing input was peripheral blood. These receptors all stem from a woman aged 60-75 years with COVID-19, enrolled during active disease.

The chain uses TRBV3-1 (or the pseudogene TRBV3-2) and TRBJ1-4, with a weak D call TRBD1 (6 bases). The CDR3 length is 14 residues. Between the trimmed V and J ends, which lost 6 bases and 8 bases, there was a span of 16 bases. The germline V gene encodes CDR1 LGHDT and CDR2 YNNKEL (reference sequence). The CDR3 bases are TGTGCCAGCAGTCGGGACACGGCCAGCGAAAAACTGTTTTTT. Protein: CASSRDTASEKLFF.

This sequence joins TRBV28 and TRBJ1-2, with 10 bases lining up with TRBD1. This CDR3 is 16 amino acids long. V lost 5 bases to trimming and J lost 0 bases; unmatched junction nucleotides: 6. Germline V gives CDR1 MDHEN, CDR2 SYDVKM. CDR3 sequence reads: CASSPSGQGANYGYTF. The CDR3 DNA sequence: TGTGCCAGCAGTCCATCCGGACAGGGGGCTAACTATGGCTACACCTTC.

The chain recombines TRBV14 with TRBJ1-1; D is uncertain. V was pared by 1 base and J by 6 bases, with 6 bases between. The CDR3 spans 12 residues. Germline V gives CDR1 SGHDN, CDR2 FVKESK. CDR3 sequence reads: CASSQAQAEAFF. CDR3 sequence (DNA): TGTGCCAGCAGCCAAGCCCAGGCTGAAGCTTTCTTT.

This sequence joins TRBV11-1 and TRBJ1-1; 7 bases fit TRBD1. The CDR3 runs to 15 residues. Germline trimming cut 4 bases from V and 3 bases from J; bases unmatched to any gene: 8. CDR1 and CDR2 (germline): SGHAT, FQDESV (reference sequence). CDR3 residues: CASSSRAGGDTEAFF. Written as DNA, the CDR3 is TGTGCCAGCAGCTCTAGGGCAGGGGGTGACACTGAAGCTTTCTTT.

The chain carries TRBV9 and TRBJ2-1; D might be TRBD2 (5 bases). The CDR3 contains 15 residues. Germline values: CDR1 SGDLS, CDR2 YYNGEE. The V end lost 0 bases, the J end lost 7 bases, and 14 bases lay between the germline ends. The CDR3 is CASSVVVEGGNEQFF. DNA of the CDR3: TGTGCCAGCAGCGTAGTGGTAGAGGGCGGGAATGAGCAGTTCTTC.

This clone turned up a few times. The rearrangement joins TRBV5-1 to TRBJ2-7, with D possibly TRBD1 on 6 matching bases. The CDR3 extends over 15 amino acids. V shed 3 bases and J shed 0 bases, with 13 bases lying between them. Germline CDR1 is SGHRS and CDR2 is YFSETQ. The DNA for the CDR3 is TGCGCCAGCAGCTCTACAGGGTTTAGCTCCTACGAGCAGTACTTC. Protein product: CASSSTGFSSYEQYF.

V and J are TRBV5-1 and TRBJ2-3; perhaps TRBD2 as D (5 bases). CDR1 and CDR2 (germline): SGHRS, YFSETQ. This CDR3 has 14 amino acids. V lost 4 bases, J lost 0 bases, and 9 bases lay in between. The CDR3 DNA follows: TGCGCCAGCAGCACCGGGGTTAGCACAGATACGCAGTATTTT. This codes for CASSTGVSTDTQYF. Combining the CDR3 with reference TRBV5-1 and TRBJ2-3 gives the whole variable domain KAGVTQTPRYLIKTRGQQVTLSCSPISGHRSVSWYQQTPGQGLQFLFEYFSETQRNKGNFPGRFSGRQFSNSRSEMNVSTLELGDSALYLCASSTGVSTDTQYFGPGTRLTVL.

The rearrangement links TRBV11-3 to TRBJ2-5, with 10 bases fitting TRBD1. The germline gives CDR1 SGHNT, CDR2 YENEEA. With V trimmed by 5 bases and J by 1 base, 4 bases remained unmatched. This CDR3 is built from 15 residues. The CDR3 region is CASSPTGGPQETQYF. CDR3 nucleotides: TGTGCCAGCAGCCCGACAGGGGGCCCCCAAGAGACCCAGTACTTC.

The chain combines TRBV5-1 with TRBJ1-1; D remains unclear. V lost 7 bases, J lost 1 base, and 14 bases lay in between. CDR1 is SGHRS and CDR2 is YFSETQ in the germline V gene. This CDR3 comprises 14 residues. The CDR3 loop reads CASHEKLSNTEAFF. CDR3 sequence (DNA): TGCGCCAGCCATGAAAAGCTATCGAACACTGAAGCTTTCTTT. Variable domain in full (rest from reference TRBV5-1 and TRBJ1-1): KAGVTQTPRYLIKTRGQQVTLSCSPISGHRSVSWYQQTPGQGLQFLFEYFSETQRNKGNFPGRFSGRQFSNSRSEMNVSTLELGDSALYLCASHEKLSNTEAFFGQGTRLTVV.

The chain has TRBV5-6 and TRBJ2-5, with D unclear. Trimming took 1 base from V and 8 from J, leaving 9 bases between them. The germline V gene has CDR1 SGHDT and CDR2 YYEEEE. The CDR3 runs to 12 residues. DNA of the CDR3: TGTGCCAGCAGCTTGACCAGGCAAACCCAGTACTTC. Residues: CASSLTRQTQYF.

The V and J genes are TRBV12-5 and TRBJ2-1; TRBD2 matches 11 bases. V lost 5 bases and J lost 3; bases outside the gene matches: 3. Per germline, CDR1 LGHNT and CDR2 FRNRAP. The CDR3 sequence is 15 residues long. CDR3 DNA sequence: TGTGCTAGTGGTACGACTAGCGGGGACTACAATGAGCAGTTCTTC. Translation gives CASGTTSGDYNEQFF.

The chain employs TRBV7-3 and TRBJ1-1; 7 nucleotides match TRBD1. The CDR3 spans 13 residues. Trimming removed 3 bases from V and 4 bases from J; junction bases left unmatched: 2. Germline V gives CDR1 SGHTA, CDR2 FQGTGA. In DNA, the CDR3 is TGTGCCAGCAGCTTCACAGGGGTCACTGAAGCTTTCTTT. This codes for CASSFTGVTEAFF.

The V and J genes are TRBV13 and TRBJ2-2; D gene uncertain. The CDR3 sequence is 16 residues long. V was shortened by 1 base and J by 4 bases, with 13 bases between the two germline ends. Germline CDR1 reads PRHDT; CDR2 reads FYEKMQ (reference sequence). The CDR3 loop reads CASSLDSGRVTGELFF. The CDR3 DNA sequence: TGTGCCAGCAGCTTAGATTCGGGTCGGGTCACCGGGGAGCTGTTTTTT.

The chain combines TRBV6-2 or TRBV6-3 with TRBJ2-1; D is unresolved. Trimming removed 2 bases at V and 1 base at J, with 12 bases between. CDR1 is MNHEY and CDR2 is SVGEGT in the germline V gene. The CDR3 runs 16 residues. CDR3 residues: CASSYDLAVSYNEQFF. DNA of the CDR3: TGTGCCAGCAGTTACGACCTGGCGGTTTCCTACAATGAGCAGTTCTTC.

The rearrangement uses TRBV6-1 and TRBJ1-6, with 8 bases lining up with TRBD1. The CDR3 runs 16 residues. J lost 8 bases, V lost 0 bases, and 6 bases had no gene match. CDR1 and CDR2 from the germline V gene are MNHNS and SASEGT. CDR3 amino acids: CASSEARTGWDSPLHF. The CDR3 DNA reads as TGTGCCAGCAGTGAAGCACGGACAGGGTGGGATTCACCCCTCCACTTT.

The chain links TRBV27 to TRBJ1-6; TRBD1 matches at 7 bases. Per germline, CDR1 MNHEY and CDR2 SMNVEV (reference sequence). This CDR3 comprises 14 residues. V trimming: 2 bases; J trimming: 9 bases; junction bases outside the gene matches: 4. As DNA, the CDR3 is TGTGCCAGCAGTTTACAGGGGGTTATTTCACCCCTCCACTTT. It specifies CASSLQGVISPLHF.

Remarks on this clone: The same CDR3 can be traced to other DNA sequences in this sample. The CDR3 spells CSARADYGYTF. CDR3 DNA: TGCAGTGCCAGGGCCGACTATGGCTACACCTTC. This chain connects TRBV20-1 to TRBJ1-2; maybe TRBD1 (5 bases). Germline assignment: CDR1 DFQATT and CDR2 SNEGSKA (reference sequence). The CDR3 spans 11 residues. Between the trimmed V and J ends, which lost 6 bases and 3 bases, there was a span of 8 bases.

This clone was counted between two and nine times. V is TRBV9 and J is TRBJ1-2; D is perhaps TRBD1 (5 bases). The CDR3 covers 16 residues. In germline, CDR1 is SGDLS, CDR2 YYNGEE. Trimming removed 0 bases at V and 1 base at J, with 13 bases between. The chain's CDR3 is CASSVDLGGFNYGYTF. The CDR3 bases are TGTGCCAGCAGCGTAGATTTGGGGGGATTTAACTATGGCTACACCTTC.

The gene calls are TRBV6-6 and TRBJ2-1; 8 bases align to TRBD2. V lost 2 bases, J lost 8 bases, and 8 bases stayed unmatched. This CDR3 is 15 amino acids long. Germline lookup yields CDR1 MNHNY and CDR2 SVGAGI (reference sequence). The CDR3 here is CASSYPGGLGDEQFF. CDR3 in DNA: TGTGCCAGCAGTTACCCGGGAGGGCTTGGGGATGAGCAGTTCTTC.

The chain combines TRBV5-1 with TRBJ2-1; 7 bases fit TRBD1. Germline V CDR1 and CDR2: SGHRS, YFSETQ. CDR3 length: 13 residues. J was trimmed by 7 bases and V by 4 bases; bases with no gene match: 5. The CDR3 reads CASSPNRGNEQFF. CDR3 sequence (DNA): TGCGCCAGCAGCCCCAACAGGGGAAATGAGCAGTTCTTC.

The V gene is TRBV15, the J gene TRBJ1-2, with a tentative D call TRBD1 (6 bases). The germline V gene encodes CDR1 LNHNV and CDR2 YYDKDF (reference sequence). The CDR3 runs to 15 residues. The ends were cut back, 2 bases at V and 7 bases at J, with 17 bases in the middle. In DNA form, the CDR3 reads TGTGCCACCAGCAGACCCGTGGGGGCAGTTGCTGGCTACACCTTC. This encodes CATSRPVGAVAGYTF.

This chain links TRBV15 with TRBJ1-1; TRBD1 is a possible D gene (6 bases). This CDR3 is built from 15 residues. Germline V lookup: CDR1 LNHNV, CDR2 YYDKDF (reference sequence). V lost 5 bases and J 5 bases, leaving 18 bases between the germline ends. The CDR3 protein is CATSRSQGTGTEAFF. The DNA of the CDR3 is TGTGCCACCAGCCGATCACAGGGTACTGGGACTGAAGCTTTCTTT.

The chain couples TRBV7-2 to TRBJ1-1; 7 bases map to TRBD1. Per germline, CDR1 SGHTA and CDR2 FQGNSA. V dropped 0 bases and J dropped 1; count of bases not matched to a gene: 2. This CDR3 spans 15 amino acids. CDR3 DNA sequence: TGTGCCAGCAGCTTAGCGCCAGGGGGGAACACTGAAGCTTTCTTT. It encodes CASSLAPGGNTEAFF. The variable domain in full, completed from reference TRBV7-2 and TRBJ1-1, reads GAGVSQSPSNKVTEKGKDVELRCDPISGHTALYWYRQSLGQGLEFLIYFQGNSAPDKSGLPSDRFSAERTGGSVSTLTIQRTQQEDSAVYLCASSLAPGGNTEAFFGQGTRLTVV.

The rearrangement uses TRBV30 and TRBJ1-1, with D perhaps matching TRBD1 (5 bases). CDR1 and CDR2 (germline): GTSNPN, SVGIG (reference sequence). This CDR3 contains 15 residues. Trimming took 3 bases from V and 1 from J, leaving 15 bases between them. CDR3 DNA sequence: TGTGCCTGGAGCTTCGGGGGGGAGGAGAACACTGAAGCTTTCTTT. Its protein product is CAWSFGGEENTEAFF.

The rearrangement links TRBV4-1 to TRBJ2-3; TRBD2 might be the D (7 bases). Trimming shortened V by 1 base and J by 5 bases, and 16 bases separated the two germline ends. CDR3 length: 16 residues. The germline CDR1 and CDR2 sequences are MGHRA and YSYEKL. DNA of the CDR3: TGCGCCAGCAGCCAAGGGGCGGGGGCAATTGAAGATACGCAGTATTTT. Protein sequence: CASSQGAGAIEDTQYF.

V usage is TRBV18 and J usage is TRBJ1-1; tentative D call: TRBD1 (5 bases). Germline-derived CDR1 and CDR2 are KGHSH and LQKENI. This CDR3 is built from 16 residues. V was pared by 2 bases and J by 2 bases, with 15 bases between. This CDR3 reads CASSPRQPSPNTEAFF. The CDR3 DNA follows: TGTGCCAGCTCACCAAGACAGCCCTCACCCAACACTGAAGCTTTCTTT.

This rearrangement joins TRBV27 to TRBJ2-7; 7 nucleotides match TRBD2. This CDR3 contains 14 residues. Germline-derived CDR1 and CDR2 are MNHEY and SMNVEV (reference sequence). The trim removed 8 bases at V and 2 bases at J, leaving 9 bases unmatched. CDR3 in amino acids: CASSPLGGTYEQYF. The CDR3 DNA is TGTGCCAGCTCCCCTCTCGGGGGGACCTACGAGCAGTACTTC.

With regard to this clone: Sequence at one end of the junction differs from germline and may be a read error. The rearrangement uses TRBV27 and TRBJ2-2; D not resolved. The CDR3 totals 12 residues. Germline V gives CDR1 MNHEY, CDR2 SMNVEV (reference sequence). CDR3 nucleotide sequence: TGTGCCAGCAGTCCCCTAACCGAGGAGCTGTTTTTT. Translation gives CASSPLTEELFF.